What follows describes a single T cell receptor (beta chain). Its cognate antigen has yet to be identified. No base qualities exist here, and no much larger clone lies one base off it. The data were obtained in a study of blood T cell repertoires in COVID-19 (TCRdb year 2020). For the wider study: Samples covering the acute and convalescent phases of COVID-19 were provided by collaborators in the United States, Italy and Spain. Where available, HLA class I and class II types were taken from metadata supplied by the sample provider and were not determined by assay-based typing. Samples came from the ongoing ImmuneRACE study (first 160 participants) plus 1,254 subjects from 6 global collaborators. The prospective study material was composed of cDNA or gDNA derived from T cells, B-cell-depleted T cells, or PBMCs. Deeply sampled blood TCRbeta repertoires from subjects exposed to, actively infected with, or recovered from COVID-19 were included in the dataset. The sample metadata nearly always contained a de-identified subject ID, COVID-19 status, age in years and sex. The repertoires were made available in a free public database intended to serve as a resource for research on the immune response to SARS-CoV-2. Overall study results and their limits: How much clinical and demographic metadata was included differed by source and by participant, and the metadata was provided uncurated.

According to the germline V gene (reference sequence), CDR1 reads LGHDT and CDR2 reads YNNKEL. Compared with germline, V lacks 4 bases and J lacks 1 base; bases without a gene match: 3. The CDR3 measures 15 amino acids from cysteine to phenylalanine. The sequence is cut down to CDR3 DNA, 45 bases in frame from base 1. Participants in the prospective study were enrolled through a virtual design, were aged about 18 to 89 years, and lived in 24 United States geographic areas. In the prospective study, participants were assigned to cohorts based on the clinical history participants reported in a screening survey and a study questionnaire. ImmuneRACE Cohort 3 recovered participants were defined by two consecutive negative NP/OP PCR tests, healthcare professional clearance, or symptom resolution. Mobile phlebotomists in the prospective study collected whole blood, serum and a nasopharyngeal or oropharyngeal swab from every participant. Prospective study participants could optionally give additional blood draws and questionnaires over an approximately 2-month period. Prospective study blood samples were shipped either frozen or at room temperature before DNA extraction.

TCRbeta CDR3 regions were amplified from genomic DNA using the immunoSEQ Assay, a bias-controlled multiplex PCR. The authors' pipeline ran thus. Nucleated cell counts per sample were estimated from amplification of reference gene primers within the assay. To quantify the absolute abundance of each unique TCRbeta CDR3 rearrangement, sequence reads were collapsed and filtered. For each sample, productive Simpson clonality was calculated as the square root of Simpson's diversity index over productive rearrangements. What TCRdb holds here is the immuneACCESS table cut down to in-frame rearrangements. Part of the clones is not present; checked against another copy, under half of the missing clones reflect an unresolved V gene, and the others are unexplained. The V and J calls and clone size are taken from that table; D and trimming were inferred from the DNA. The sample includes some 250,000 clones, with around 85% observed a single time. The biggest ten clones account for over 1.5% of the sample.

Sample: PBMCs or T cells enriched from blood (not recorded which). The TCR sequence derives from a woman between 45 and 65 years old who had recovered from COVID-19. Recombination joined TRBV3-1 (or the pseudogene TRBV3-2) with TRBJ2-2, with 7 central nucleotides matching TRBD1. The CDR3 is CASSRTGLNTGELFF. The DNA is TGTGCCAGCAGCCGGACAGGCTTGAACACCGGGGAGCTGTTTTTT.